This T cell receptor (beta chain) derives from a study of shared clonotypes between healthy human individuals. Repertoires were generated with immunoSEQ multiplex PCR, while TCRdb's copy carries only in-frame clones and drops some. The sample lists 850,000 to 1,200,000 clones, about three quarters occurring once. This clone has just a few counts. The V gene lost 0 bases and the J gene lost 6 bases, with 9 bases spanning the gap. The CDR3 spans 15 residues. Germline-derived CDR1 and CDR2 are ENHRY and SYGVKD. The sequence derives from a man between 18 and 29 years old in good health. Sequencing used memory CD4+ T cells sorted from blood. Sample subset: CD45RA-negative fraction. The chain uses TRBV10-3 and TRBJ1-6; D unresolved. The CDR3 loop reads CAISESGVGNSPLHF. The CDR3 nucleotides are TGTGCCATCAGTGAGTCCGGTGTGGGTAATTCACCCCTCCACTTT.